This entry is about one TCR beta chain. The CDR3 consists of 15 residues. Germline lookup yields CDR1 SNHLY and CDR2 FYNNEI. V lost 10 bases and J lost 0, with 16 bases in between. The entry originates in a study of blood T cell repertoires in COVID-19. Sequenced by immunoSEQ multiplex PCR; TCRdb stores in-frame clones only, minus some. The sample carries 50,000 to 65,000 clones, over 55% recorded once. The source material was peripheral blood. This clonotype was sampled from a woman aged 70-85 years with COVID-19, enrolled during active disease. The chain is built from TRBV2 and TRBJ2-1; D perhaps matches TRBD2 (6 bases). DNA for the CDR3: TGTGCCATCCGGAGGGGTCGACTCTCCTACAATGAGCAGTTCTTC. It codes for CAIRRGRLSYNEQFF.